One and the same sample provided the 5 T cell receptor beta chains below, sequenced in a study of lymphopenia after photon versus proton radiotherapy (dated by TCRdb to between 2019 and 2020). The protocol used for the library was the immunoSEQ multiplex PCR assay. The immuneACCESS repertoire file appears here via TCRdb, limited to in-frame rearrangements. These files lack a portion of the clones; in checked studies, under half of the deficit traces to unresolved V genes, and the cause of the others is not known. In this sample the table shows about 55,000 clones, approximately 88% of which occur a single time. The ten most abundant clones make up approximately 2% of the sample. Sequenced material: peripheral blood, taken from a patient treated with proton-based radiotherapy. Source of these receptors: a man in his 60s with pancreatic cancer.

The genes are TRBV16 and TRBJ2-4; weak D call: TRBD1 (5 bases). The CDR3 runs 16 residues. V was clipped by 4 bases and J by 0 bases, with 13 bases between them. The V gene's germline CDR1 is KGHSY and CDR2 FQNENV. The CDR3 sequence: CASSLEFQGAKNIQYF. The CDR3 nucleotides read TGTGCCAGCAGCCTAGAATTTCAGGGAGCCAAAAACATTCAGTACTTC. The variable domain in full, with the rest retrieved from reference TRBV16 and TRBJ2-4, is GEEVAQTPKHLVRGEGQKAKLYCAPIKGHSYVFWYQQVLKNEFKFLISFQNENVFDETGMPKERFSAKCLPNSPCSLEIQATKLEDSAVYFCASSLEFQGAKNIQYFGAGTRLSVL.

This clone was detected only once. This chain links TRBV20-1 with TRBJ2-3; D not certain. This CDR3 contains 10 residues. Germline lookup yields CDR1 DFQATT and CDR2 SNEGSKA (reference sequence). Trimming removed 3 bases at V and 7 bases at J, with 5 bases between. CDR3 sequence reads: CSASVNTQYF. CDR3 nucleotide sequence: TGCAGTGCTAGTGTTAATACGCAGTATTTT.

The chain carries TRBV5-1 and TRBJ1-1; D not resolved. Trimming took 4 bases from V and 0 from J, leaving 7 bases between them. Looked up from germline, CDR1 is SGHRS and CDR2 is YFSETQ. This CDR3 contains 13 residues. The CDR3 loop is CASSRTVNTEAFF. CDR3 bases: TGCGCCAGCAGCCGGACGGTGAACACTGAAGCTTTCTTT. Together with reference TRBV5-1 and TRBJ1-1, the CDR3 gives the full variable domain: KAGVTQTPRYLIKTRGQQVTLSCSPISGHRSVSWYQQTPGQGLQFLFEYFSETQRNKGNFPGRFSGRQFSNSRSEMNVSTLELGDSALYLCASSRTVNTEAFFGQGTRLTVV.

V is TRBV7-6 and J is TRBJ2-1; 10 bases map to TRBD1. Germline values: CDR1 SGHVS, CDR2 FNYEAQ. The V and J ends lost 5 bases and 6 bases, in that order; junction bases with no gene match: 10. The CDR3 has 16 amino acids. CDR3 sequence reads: CASSPNVDRGANEQFF. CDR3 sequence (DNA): TGTGCCAGCAGCCCGAACGTGGACAGGGGGGCCAATGAGCAGTTCTTC.

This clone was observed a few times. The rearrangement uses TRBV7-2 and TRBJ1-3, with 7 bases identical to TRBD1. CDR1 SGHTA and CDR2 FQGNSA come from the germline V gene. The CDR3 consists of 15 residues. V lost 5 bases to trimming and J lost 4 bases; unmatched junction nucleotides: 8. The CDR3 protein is CASSPAQGFGNTIYF. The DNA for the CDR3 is TGTGCCAGCAGCCCAGCACAGGGGTTCGGAAACACCATATATTTT.